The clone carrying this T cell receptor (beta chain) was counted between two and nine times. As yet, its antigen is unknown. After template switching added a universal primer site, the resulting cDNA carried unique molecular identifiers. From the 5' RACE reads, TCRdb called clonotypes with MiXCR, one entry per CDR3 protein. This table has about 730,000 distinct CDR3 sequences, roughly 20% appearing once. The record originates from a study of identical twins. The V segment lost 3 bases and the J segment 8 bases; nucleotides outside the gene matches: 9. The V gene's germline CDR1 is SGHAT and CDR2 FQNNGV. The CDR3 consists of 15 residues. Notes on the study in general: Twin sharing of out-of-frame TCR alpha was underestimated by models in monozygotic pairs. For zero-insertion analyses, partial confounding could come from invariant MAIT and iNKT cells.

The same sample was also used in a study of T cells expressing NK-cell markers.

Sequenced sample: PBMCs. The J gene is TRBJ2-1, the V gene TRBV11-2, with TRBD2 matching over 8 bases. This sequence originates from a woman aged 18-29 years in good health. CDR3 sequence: CASSLGAGGFDEQFF. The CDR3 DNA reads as TGTGCCAGCAGCTTGGGGGCGGGAGGCTTCGATGAGCAGTTCTTC.